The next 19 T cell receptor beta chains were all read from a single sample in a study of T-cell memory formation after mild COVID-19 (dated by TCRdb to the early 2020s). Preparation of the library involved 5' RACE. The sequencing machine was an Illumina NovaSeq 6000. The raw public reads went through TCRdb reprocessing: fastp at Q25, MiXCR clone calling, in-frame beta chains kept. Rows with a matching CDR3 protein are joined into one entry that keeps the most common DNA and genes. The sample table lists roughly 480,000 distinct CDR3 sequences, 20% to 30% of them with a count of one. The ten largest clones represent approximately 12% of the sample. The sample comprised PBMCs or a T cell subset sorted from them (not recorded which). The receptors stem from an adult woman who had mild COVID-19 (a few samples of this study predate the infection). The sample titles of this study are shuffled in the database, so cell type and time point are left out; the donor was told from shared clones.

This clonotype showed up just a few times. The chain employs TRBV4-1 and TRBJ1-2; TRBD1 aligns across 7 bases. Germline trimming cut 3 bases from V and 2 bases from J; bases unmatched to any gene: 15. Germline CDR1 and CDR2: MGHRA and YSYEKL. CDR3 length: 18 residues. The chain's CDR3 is CASSQPHRSSGQNYGYTF. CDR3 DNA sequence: TGCGCCAGCAGCCAGCCTCACCGATCATCGGGACAGAACTATGGCTACACCTTC.

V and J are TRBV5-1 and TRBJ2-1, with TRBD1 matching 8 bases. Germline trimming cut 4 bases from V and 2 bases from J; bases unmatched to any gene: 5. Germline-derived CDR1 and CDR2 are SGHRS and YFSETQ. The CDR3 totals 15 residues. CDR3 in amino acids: CASSQDRGAYNEQFF. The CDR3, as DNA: TGCGCCAGCAGCCAAGACAGGGGTGCCTACAATGAGCAGTTCTTC.

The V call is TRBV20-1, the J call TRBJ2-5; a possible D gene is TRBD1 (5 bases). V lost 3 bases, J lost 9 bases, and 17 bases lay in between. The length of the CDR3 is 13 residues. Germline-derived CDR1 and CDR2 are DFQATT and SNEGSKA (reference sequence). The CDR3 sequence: CSAREISRESQYF. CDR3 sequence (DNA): TGCAGTGCTAGGGAGATTTCCAGGGAATCCCAGTACTTC.

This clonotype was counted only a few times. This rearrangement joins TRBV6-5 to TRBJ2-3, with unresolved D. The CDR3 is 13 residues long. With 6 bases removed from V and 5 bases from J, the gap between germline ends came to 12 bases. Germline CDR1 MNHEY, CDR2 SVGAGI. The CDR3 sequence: CASSPSSVDTQYF. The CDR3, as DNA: TGTGCCAGCAGCCCCTCCAGCGTAGATACGCAGTATTTT.

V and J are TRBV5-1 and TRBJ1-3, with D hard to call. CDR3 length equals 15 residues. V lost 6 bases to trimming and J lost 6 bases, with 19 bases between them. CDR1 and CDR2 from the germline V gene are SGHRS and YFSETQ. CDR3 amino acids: CASTLAGDMLNTIYF. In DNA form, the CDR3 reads TGCGCCAGCACCCTGGCTGGGGATATGTTAAACACCATATATTTT.

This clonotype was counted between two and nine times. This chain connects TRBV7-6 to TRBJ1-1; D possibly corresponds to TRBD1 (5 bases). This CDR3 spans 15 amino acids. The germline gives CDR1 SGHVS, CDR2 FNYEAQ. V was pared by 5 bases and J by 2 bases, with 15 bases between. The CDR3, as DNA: TGTGCCAGCAGCGGCCGAACCGGGGCAAACACTGAAGCTTTCTTT. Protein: CASSGRTGANTEAFF.

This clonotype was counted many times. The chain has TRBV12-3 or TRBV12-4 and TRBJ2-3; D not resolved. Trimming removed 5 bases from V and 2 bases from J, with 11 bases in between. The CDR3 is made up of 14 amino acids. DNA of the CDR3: TGTGCCAGCAGTCGTCGTCAAATCACAGATACGCAGTATTTT. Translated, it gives CASSRRQITDTQYF.

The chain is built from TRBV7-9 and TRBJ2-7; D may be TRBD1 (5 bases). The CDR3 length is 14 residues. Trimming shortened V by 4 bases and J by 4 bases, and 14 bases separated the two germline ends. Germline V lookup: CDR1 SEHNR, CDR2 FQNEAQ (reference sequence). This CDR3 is CASSSLSQGYEQYF. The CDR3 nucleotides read TGTGCCAGCAGCTCCCTTTCCCAGGGATACGAGCAGTACTTC.

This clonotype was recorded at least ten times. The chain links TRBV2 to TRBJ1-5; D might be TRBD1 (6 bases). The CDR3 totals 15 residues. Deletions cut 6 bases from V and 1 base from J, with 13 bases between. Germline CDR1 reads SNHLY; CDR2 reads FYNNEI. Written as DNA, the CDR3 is TGTGCCAGCAGCCTTTTAGGGGGAAGCAATCAGCCCCAGCATTTT. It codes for CASSLLGGSNQPQHF. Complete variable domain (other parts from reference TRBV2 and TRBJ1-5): EPEVTQTPSHQVTQMGQEVILRCVPISNHLYFYWYRQILGQKVEFLVSFYNNEISEKSEIFDDQFSVERPDGSNFTLKIRSTKLEDSAMYFCASSLLGGSNQPQHFGDGTRLSIL.

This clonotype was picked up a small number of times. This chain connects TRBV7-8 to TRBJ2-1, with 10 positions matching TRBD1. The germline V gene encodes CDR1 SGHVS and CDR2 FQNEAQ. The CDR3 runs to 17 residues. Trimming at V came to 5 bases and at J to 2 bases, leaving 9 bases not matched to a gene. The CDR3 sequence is CASSPPPDRGTYNEQFF. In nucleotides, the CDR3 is TGTGCCAGCAGCCCACCCCCGGACAGGGGGACCTACAATGAGCAGTTCTTC.

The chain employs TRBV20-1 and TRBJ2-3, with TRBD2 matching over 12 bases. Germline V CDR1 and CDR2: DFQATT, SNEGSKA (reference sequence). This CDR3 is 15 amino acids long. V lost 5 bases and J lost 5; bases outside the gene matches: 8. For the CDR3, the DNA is TGCAGTGCTTCTGGACTAGCGGGGTCCGGAGATACGCAGTATTTT. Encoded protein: CSASGLAGSGDTQYF.

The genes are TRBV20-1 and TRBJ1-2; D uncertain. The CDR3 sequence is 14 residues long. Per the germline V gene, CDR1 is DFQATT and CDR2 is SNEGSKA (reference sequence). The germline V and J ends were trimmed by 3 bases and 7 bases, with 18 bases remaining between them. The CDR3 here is CSASRAGSRFGYTF. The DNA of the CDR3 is TGCAGTGCTAGTCGGGCTGGGAGTCGTTTTGGCTACACCTTC.

The CDR3 spells CASSLTNPGTGVISSGANVLTF. The CDR3, as DNA: TGTGCCAGCAGCCTTACCAACCCCGGGACAGGGGTTATTAGCTCTGGGGCCAACGTCCTGACTTTC. The J gene is TRBJ2-6, the V gene TRBV4-2, with 10 bases aligning to TRBD1. The germline V gene has CDR1 LGHNA and CDR2 YNFKEQ. The CDR3 is 22 amino acids. Trimming cost V 4 bases and J 0 bases; bases outside gene matches: 18.

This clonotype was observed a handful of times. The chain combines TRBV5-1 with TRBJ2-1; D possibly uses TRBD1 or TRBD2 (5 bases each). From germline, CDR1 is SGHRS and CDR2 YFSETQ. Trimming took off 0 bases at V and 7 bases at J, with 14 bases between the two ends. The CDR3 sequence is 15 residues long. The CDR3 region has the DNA TGCGCCAGCAGCTTGGTCGGGACGGGTGGGAATGAGCAGTTCTTC. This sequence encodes CASSLVGTGGNEQFF. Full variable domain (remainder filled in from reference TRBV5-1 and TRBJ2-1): KAGVTQTPRYLIKTRGQQVTLSCSPISGHRSVSWYQQTPGQGLQFLFEYFSETQRNKGNFPGRFSGRQFSNSRSEMNVSTLELGDSALYLCASSLVGTGGNEQFFGPGTRLTVL.

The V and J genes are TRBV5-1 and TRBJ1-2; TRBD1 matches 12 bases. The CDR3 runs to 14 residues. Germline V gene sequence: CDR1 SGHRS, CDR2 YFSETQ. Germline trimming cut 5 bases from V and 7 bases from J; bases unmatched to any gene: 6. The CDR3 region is CASRSGTGGLGYTF. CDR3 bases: TGCGCCAGCAGATCCGGGACAGGGGGCCTTGGCTACACCTTC.

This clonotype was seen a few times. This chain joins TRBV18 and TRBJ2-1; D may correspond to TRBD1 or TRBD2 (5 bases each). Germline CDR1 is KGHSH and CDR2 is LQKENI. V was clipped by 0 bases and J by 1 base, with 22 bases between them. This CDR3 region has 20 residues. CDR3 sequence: CASSPPMGRGLAGSYNEQFF. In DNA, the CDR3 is TGTGCCAGCTCACCACCGATGGGACGAGGATTGGCAGGTTCCTACAATGAGCAGTTCTTC.

DNA for the CDR3: TGTGCCAGCAGCTTCCTGGGACAGGGCAAGGATACGCAGTATTTT. This translates into CASSFLGQGKDTQYF. The chain is built from TRBV7-8 and TRBJ2-3, with TRBD1 identical over 9 bases. In germline, CDR1 is SGHVS, CDR2 FQNEAQ. V trimming: 3 bases; J trimming: 6 bases; junction bases outside the gene matches: 7. CDR3 size: 15 residues.

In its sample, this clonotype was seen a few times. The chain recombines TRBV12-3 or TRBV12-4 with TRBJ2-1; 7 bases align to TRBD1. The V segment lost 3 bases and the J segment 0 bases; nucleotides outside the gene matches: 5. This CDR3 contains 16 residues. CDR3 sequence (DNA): TGTGCCAGCAGTTTCCCAGGGGGTGCCTCCTACAATGAGCAGTTCTTC. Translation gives CASSFPGGASYNEQFF.

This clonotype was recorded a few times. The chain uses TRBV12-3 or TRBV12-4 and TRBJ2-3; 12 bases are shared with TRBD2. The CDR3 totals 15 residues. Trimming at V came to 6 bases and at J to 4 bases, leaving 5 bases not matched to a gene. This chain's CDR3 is CASRASGGAADTQYF. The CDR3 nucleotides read TGTGCCAGCAGGGCTAGCGGGGGGGCAGCAGATACGCAGTATTTT.